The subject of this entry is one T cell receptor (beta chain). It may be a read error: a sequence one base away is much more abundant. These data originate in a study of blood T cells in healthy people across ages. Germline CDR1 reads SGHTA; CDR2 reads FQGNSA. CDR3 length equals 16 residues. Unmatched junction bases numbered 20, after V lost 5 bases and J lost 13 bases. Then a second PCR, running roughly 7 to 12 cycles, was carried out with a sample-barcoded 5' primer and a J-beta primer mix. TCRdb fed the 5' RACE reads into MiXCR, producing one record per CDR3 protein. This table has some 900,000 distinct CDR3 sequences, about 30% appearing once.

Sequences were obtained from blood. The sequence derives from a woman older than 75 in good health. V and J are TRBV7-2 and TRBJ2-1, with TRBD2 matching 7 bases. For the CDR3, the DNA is TGTGCCAGCAGCCCATTAGCGGGCCCCTCGCTGGAGACCCAGTTCTTC. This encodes CASSPLAGPSLETQFF.